This TCR beta chain was observed in a study of OX40 agonist ivuxolimab in advanced cancers. TCRdb's copy holds only in-frame clones and misses some; the assay was immunoSEQ multiplex PCR. The sample lists about 70,000 clones; 70% to 90% were seen once. This clone was picked up one time. From germline, CDR1 is SGHDT and CDR2 YYEEEE. The CDR3 totals 14 residues. V gave up 4 bases and J gave up 4 bases, with 9 bases separating them. The sample in question was CD4+ or CD8+ T cells sorted from blood, obtained in a trial of the OX40 agonist ivuxolimab. This TCR came from an adult with an advanced solid tumor such as melanoma, head and neck, liver or kidney cancer. The chain joins TRBV5-6 to TRBJ1-6; D is uncertain. CDR3 nucleotide sequence: TGTGCCAGCAGCGGAGGACGGTATAATTCACCCCTCCACTTT. This codes for CASSGGRYNSPLHF.